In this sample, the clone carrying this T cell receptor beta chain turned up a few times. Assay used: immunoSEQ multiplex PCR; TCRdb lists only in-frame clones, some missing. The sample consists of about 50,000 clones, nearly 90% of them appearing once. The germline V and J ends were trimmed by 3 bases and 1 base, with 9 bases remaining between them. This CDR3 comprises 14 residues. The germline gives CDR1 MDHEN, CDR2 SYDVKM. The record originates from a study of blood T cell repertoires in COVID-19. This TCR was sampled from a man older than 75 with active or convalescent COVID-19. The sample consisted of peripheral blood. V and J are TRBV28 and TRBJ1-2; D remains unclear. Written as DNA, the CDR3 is TGTGCCAGCAGTTTGATGACAATTAACTATGGCTACACCTTC. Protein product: CASSLMTINYGYTF.